These T cell receptor beta chains were read from a single sample in a study of blood T cell repertoires in COVID-19. Sequencing was performed with immunoSEQ multiplex PCR; in TCRdb, only in-frame clones are kept and a portion is missing. This sample has about 210,000 clones, with 80% found just once. The sample taken for sequencing was peripheral blood. The receptor source for this set is a woman in her seventies with acute or convalescent COVID-19. Each CDR3 is given with its conserved first and last residue. Fields, in order: clone size, D gene, V gene, J gene, CDR3 protein, CDR3 DNA. A D gene is named only where the DNA matches it firmly. The listing skips clone size in some rows; elsewhere it reads once, few, many or a size class.

.	TRBD2	TRBV18	TRBJ2-3	CASSPQSGGTDTQYF	TGTGCCAGCTCACCACAAAGCGGGGGCACAGATACGCAGTATTTT
.	.	TRBV4-2	TRBJ2-1	CASKPRDSSRNEQFF	TGTGCCAGTAAGCCCCGGGACTCATCACGCAATGAGCAGTTCTTC
.	TRBD1	TRBV14	TRBJ2-5	CASSPDRGLVETQYF	TGTGCCAGCAGCCCCGACAGGGGGCTCGTTGAGACCCAGTACTTC
.	.	TRBV7-2	TRBJ2-3	CASSLYAGAKDTQYF	TGTGCCAGCAGCTTATACGCGGGGGCCAAAGATACGCAGTATTTT
few	.	TRBV14	TRBJ2-2	CASSQGSGTKTGELFF	TGTGCCAGCAGCCAAGGTTCCGGGACAAAAACCGGGGAGCTGTTTTTT
.	.	TRBV3-1/TRBV3-2	TRBJ1-2	CASSQEPGANYGYTF	TGTGCCAGCAGCCAAGAGCCGGGGGCTAACTATGGCTACACCTTC
.	TRBD1	TRBV6-5	TRBJ1-1	CASSGRQGRRAFF	TGTGCCAGCAGCGGGCGACAGGGGAGACGAGCTTTCTTT
.	TRBD1	TRBV10-3	TRBJ2-3	CAVGGQGIDTQYF	TGTGCCGTCGGGGGACAGGGGATAGATACGCAGTATTTT
.	TRBD1	TRBV5-1	TRBJ2-5	CASSFNSQGGSETQYF	TGCGCCAGCAGCTTCAACTCACAGGGGGGCAGTGAGACCCAGTACTTC
.	.	TRBV25-1	TRBJ1-5	CASSRAGSNQPQHF	TGTGCCAGCAGCCGAGCAGGTAGCAATCAGCCCCAGCATTTT
.	TRBD2	TRBV15	TRBJ2-3	CATSRGDYRDTDTQYF	TGTGCCACCAGCAGAGGGGACTACCGGGACACAGATACGCAGTATTTT
.	TRBD2	TRBV24-1	TRBJ2-1	CATSDPGLAGGNEQFF	TGTGCCACCAGTGACCCCGGACTAGCGGGGGGCAATGAGCAGTTCTTC
.	TRBD1	TRBV19	TRBJ2-6	CASSIETGGSAGANVLTF	TGTGCCAGTAGTATCGAAACAGGGGGCAGCGCTGGGGCCAACGTCCTGACTTTC
once	.	TRBV6-1	TRBJ1-1	CASSELSFLGGGTEAFF	TGTGCCAGCAGTGAATTAAGTTTTTTAGGGGGTGGGACTGAAGCTTTCTTT
once	.	TRBV6-1	TRBJ1-2	CASSEVIQGNGYTF	TGTGCCAGCAGTGAAGTTATCCAGGGCAATGGCTACACCTTC
.	.	TRBV7-3	TRBJ1-3	CASSPDSGAGGNTIYF	TGTGCCAGCAGCCCCGATAGTGGGGCCGGAGGAAACACCATATATTTT